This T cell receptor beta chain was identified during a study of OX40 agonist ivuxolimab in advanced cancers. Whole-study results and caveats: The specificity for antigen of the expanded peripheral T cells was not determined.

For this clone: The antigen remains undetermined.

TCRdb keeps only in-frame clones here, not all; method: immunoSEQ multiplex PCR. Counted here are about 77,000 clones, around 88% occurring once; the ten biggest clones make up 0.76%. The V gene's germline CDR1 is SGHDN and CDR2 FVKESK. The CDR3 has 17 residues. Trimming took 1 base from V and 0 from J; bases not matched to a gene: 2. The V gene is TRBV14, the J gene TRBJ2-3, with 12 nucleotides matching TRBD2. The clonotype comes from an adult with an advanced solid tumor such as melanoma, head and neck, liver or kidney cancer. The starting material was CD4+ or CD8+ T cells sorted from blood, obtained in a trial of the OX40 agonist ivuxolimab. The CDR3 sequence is CASSQGTSGISTDTQYF. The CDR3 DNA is TGTGCCAGCAGCCAAGGGACTAGCGGGATCAGCACAGATACGCAGTATTTT.